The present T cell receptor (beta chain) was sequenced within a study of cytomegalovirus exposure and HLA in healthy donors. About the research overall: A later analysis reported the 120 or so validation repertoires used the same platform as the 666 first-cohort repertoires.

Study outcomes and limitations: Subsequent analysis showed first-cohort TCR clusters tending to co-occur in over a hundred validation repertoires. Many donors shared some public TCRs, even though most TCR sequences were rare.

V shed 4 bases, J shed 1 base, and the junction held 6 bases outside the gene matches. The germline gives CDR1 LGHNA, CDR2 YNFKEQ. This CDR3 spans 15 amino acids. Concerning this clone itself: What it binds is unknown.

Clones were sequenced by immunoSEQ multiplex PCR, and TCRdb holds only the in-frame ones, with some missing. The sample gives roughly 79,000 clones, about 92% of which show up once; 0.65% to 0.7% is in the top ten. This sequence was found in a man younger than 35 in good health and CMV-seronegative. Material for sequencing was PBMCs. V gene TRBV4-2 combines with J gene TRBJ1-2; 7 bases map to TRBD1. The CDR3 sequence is CASSPAGTDNYGYTF. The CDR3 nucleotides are TGTGCCAGCAGCCCAGCCGGGACAGATAACTATGGCTACACCTTC.